A single T cell receptor beta chain is shown here with its context. The data belong to a study of blood T cell repertoires in COVID-19. Study-level background: Some COVID-19 samples were acute and others convalescent; all came from the United States, Italy and Spain. The analysed material was cDNA or gDNA that came from T cells, B-cell-depleted T cells, or PBMCs.

Per the original data handling: Estimates of nucleated cell counts were drawn from the amplification of reference gene primers. Measured with immunoSEQ multiplex PCR; TCRdb has only the in-frame clones, and not every one. V and J calls and clone size are as listed in that table; D and trimming were resolved from the DNA. The repertoire holds 120,000 to 150,000 clones, with 84% as singletons. The CDR3 totals 18 residues. CDR1 is KGHDR and CDR2 is SFDVKD in the germline V gene. The J segment lost 5 bases and the V segment lost 4 bases, leaving 15 bases of the junction unmatched. The sequence came from a man aged 40-50 years with acute COVID-19. This chain joins TRBV24-1 and TRBJ2-1; TRBD1 matches 8 bases. Material: PBMCs or T cells enriched from blood (not recorded which). The CDR3 bases are TGTGCCACCAGTGACTCCAGACCGGGACAGGCCATAGACAATGAGCAGTTCTTC. Amino acid sequence: CATSDSRPGQAIDNEQFF.